This TCR beta chain was found in a study of blood T cell repertoires in COVID-19. The wider study: There were acute and convalescent COVID-19 samples, and they came from the United States, Italy and Spain.

In the original workflow: Amplification of reference gene primers provided the estimated nucleated cell counts. Sequencing was performed with immunoSEQ multiplex PCR; in TCRdb, only in-frame clones are kept and a portion is missing. The DNA gave D and trimming, while V, J and clone size come from that table. The profile shows some 190,000 clones, less than 90% of them singletons. This receptor was obtained from a human donor in a cohort sampled during active COVID-19. The sequencing sample was made of peripheral blood.

The DNA of the CDR3 is TGCGCCAGCAGCCAAGATGTGGGGCCTGGAAACACCATATATTTT. This encodes CASSQDVGPGNTIYF. This chain joins TRBV4-1 and TRBJ1-3; maybe TRBD1 (5 bases). In germline, CDR1 is MGHRA, CDR2 YSYEKL. The CDR3 has 15 residues. The V and J ends lost 0 bases and 2 bases respectively, with 8 bases between them.